The entry below describes one T cell receptor beta chain. This clonotype was found a few times. The antigen this receptor binds is unknown. Per-base qualities were not stored, and no clone one base away is much larger. The germline V gene sets CDR1 to MDHEN and CDR2 to SYDVKM. The cysteine opens and the phenylalanine closes a CDR3 of 15 amino acids. CDR3 DNA only is kept here, 45 bases in frame from base 1. V is reduced by 3 bases and J by 0 bases, leaving a spacing of 10 bases between them. The library relied on PCR. TCRdb shows the sequencer as Illumina HiSeq 2500. Molecular barcoding was employed in the preparation of TCR libraries, with unique molecular identifiers being used to normalize TCRbeta repertoire quantification. TCRdb's own reprocessing of the public reads used fastp at Q25 and MiXCR and kept productive beta chains. Identical CDR3 proteins give one entry, which carries the most common genes and DNA. This sample holds approximately 490,000 distinct CDR3 sequences; roughly a tenth were observed only once. About 2.1% of the sample is held by the ten biggest clonotypes.

These data are taken from a study of T-cell reconstitution after alpha-beta-depleted transplantation in children (TCRdb year 2016). Study-level background: The study quantitatively tracked T-cell immune reconstitution after TCRalphabeta/CD19-depleted allogeneic hematopoietic cell transplantation in children using TCR repertoire profiling.

The treatment or condition label corresponds to: allogeneic hematopoietic cell transplantation with graft depleted of TCRalphabeta T cells and CD19 B cells. Transplant recipients were children who received TCRalphabeta/CD19-depleted allogeneic hematopoietic cell grafts. The full study reports these points: Over subsequent months, a decline in hyperexpanded clone frequencies was noted, and after one year, T-cell counts and TCRbeta diversity were mostly ascribed to newly produced T cells. The apparently early recovery of alphabetaT-cell counts about two months after transplant reportedly depended on only several hundred rapidly expanded clones that came from non-depleted graft cells. In some patients, the high TCRbeta diversity seen at day 60 was put down to recipient T cells and intrathymic progenitors that had survived conditioning.

The sequence was collected from a child aged 2 to 9 with inherited bone marrow failure, due to receive a stem cell transplant. The material sequenced was PBMCs, taken before TCRalphabeta/CD19-depleted stem cell transplant. Recombination linked TRBV28 to TRBJ2-3; the D region possibly corresponds to TRBD1 (6 bases align). The CDR3 loop reads CASSLDSESTDTQYF. The nucleotide sequence reads as follows: TGTGCCAGCAGTTTGGACAGCGAAAGCACAGATACGCAGTATTTT.